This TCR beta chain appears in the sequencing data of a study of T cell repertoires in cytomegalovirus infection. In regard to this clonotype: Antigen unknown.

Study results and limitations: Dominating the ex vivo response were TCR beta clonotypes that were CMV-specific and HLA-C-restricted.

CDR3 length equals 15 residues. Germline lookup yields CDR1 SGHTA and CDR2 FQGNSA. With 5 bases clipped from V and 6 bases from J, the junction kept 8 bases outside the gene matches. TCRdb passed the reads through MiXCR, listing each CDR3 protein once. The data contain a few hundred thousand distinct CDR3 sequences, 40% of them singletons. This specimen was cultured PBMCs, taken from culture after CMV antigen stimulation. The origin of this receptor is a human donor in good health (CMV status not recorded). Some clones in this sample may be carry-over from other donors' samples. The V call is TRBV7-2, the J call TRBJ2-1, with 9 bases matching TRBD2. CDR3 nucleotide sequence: TGTGCCAGCAGCCCAAACGGACTAGCGACCAATGAGCAGTTCTTC. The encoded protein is CASSPNGLATNEQFF.